The rows below give T cell receptor beta chains drawn from one sample of a study of T cells after yellow fever vaccination. TCRdb recomputed calls from the 5' RACE reads with MiXCR, one row per CDR3 protein. Among 300,000 to 400,000 distinct CDR3 sequences listed, around 4.1% were seen once. This specimen was PBMCs, taken 5 days after the yellow fever booster vaccination. The receptors here all came from a man aged 18 to 35 who received the YFV17D yellow fever vaccine. CDR3s leave out the opening cysteine and the closing phenylalanine or tryptophan.

j_gene,v_gene,CDR3aa
TRBJ1-5,TRBV29-1,SVGASNQPQH
TRBJ2-1,TRBV7-9,ASSLFSSEQF
TRBJ2-1,TRBV18,ASSLAGGSYNEQF
TRBJ2-1,TRBV3-1,ASSQKVGASEQF
TRBJ2-2,TRBV2,ASSEPLVATGELF
TRBJ2-4,TRBV4-1,ASSPSPPAKNIQY
TRBJ2-7,TRBV7-2,ASSSEYEQY
TRBJ1-2,TRBV20-1,SAVDRGSSYGYT
TRBJ2-3,TRBV13,ASSPEQGLGTDTQY
TRBJ1-1,TRBV2,ASRPRGEGSTEAF
TRBJ2-2,TRBV20-1,SAREYGTYTGELF
TRBJ2-3,TRBV10-3,AISESTRAGTSTDTQY
TRBJ1-6,TRBV4-2,ASSQEDTSSRSPLH
TRBJ2-6,TRBV3-1,ASSPLAWTDKTGANVLT
TRBJ1-6,TRBV30,AWMNNSPLH
TRBJ1-6,TRBV7-2,ASSLGGISYNSPLH
TRBJ2-5,TRBV18,ASSPMGYQETQY
TRBJ2-2,TRBV10-2,ASSEPYRGRTGELF
TRBJ1-4,TRBV25-1,ASSELDATNEKLF
TRBJ1-6,TRBV6-4,ASSEQTGRDSPLH
TRBJ2-5,TRBV7-3,ASSSTGQGGETQY
TRBJ2-2,TRBV7-2,ASSLAALESGRHTGELF
TRBJ2-2,TRBV11-3,ASSLERTAGELF